Shown below are 10 T cell receptor beta chains from a single sample sequenced in a study of T cell responses to AZD1222 COVID-19 vaccine. Produced via immunoSEQ multiplex PCR; TCRdb's table is partial and in-frame only. The sample has just under 55,000 clones; about 90% are singletons. The sequences come from peripheral blood, collected on day 0 of AZD1222 vaccination. The receptors shown here come from an adult in good health.

This rearrangement joins TRBV4-1 to TRBJ2-3; D is possibly TRBD2 (5 bases). Looked up from germline, CDR1 is MGHRA and CDR2 is YSYEKL. V was shortened by 4 bases and J by 5 bases, with 10 bases between the two germline ends. CDR3 length: 13 amino acids. The CDR3 reads CASSPAGGDTQYF. The CDR3 DNA follows: TGCGCCAGCAGCCCGGCGGGTGGAGATACGCAGTATTTT.

This clone was counted once. In the same sample, other DNA sequences code for this CDR3. The chain employs TRBV28 and TRBJ2-7; no reliable D call. CDR1 MDHEN and CDR2 SYDVKM come from the germline V gene. The V and J ends lost 5 bases and 4 bases respectively, with 9 bases between them. CDR3 size: 12 residues. In DNA, the CDR3 is TGTGCCAGCAGTCTACTCCTATACGAGCAGTACTTC. This codes for CASSLLLYEQYF.

V and J are TRBV7-3 and TRBJ1-1; 10 nucleotides align to TRBD1. This CDR3 has 14 amino acids. Germline V lookup: CDR1 SGHTA, CDR2 FQGTGA. Trimming cost V 5 bases and J 3 bases; bases outside gene matches: 3. CDR3 region: CASSMTGGDTEAFF. DNA for the CDR3: TGTGCCAGCAGCATGACAGGGGGCGACACTGAAGCTTTCTTT.

The chain joins TRBV19 to TRBJ1-5, with 7 bases that match TRBD1. The J segment lost 4 bases and the V segment lost 6 bases, leaving 9 bases of the junction unmatched. This CDR3 is built from 15 residues. Germline loops: CDR1 LNHDA, CDR2 SQIVND (reference sequence). This CDR3 reads CASRSDRASNQPQHF. For the CDR3, the DNA is TGTGCCAGTAGGAGCGACAGGGCTTCTAATCAGCCCCAGCATTTT.

This clone has only a few counts. V is TRBV29-1 and J is TRBJ1-2; a weak D match, TRBD1 (6 bases). CDR1 is SQVTM and CDR2 is ANQGSEA in the germline V gene. The CDR3 length is 10 residues. V lost 7 bases and J 6 bases, leaving 9 bases between the germline ends. DNA for the CDR3: TGCAGCGCAGAGGGGGATGGCTACACCTTC. It yields the protein CSAEGDGYTF. The full variable domain, its missing parts supplied by reference TRBV29-1 and TRBJ1-2, is SAVISQKPSRDICQRGTSLTIQCQVDSQVTMMFWYRQQPGQSLTLIATANQGSEATYESGFVIDKFPISRPNLTFSTLTVSNMSPEDSSIYLCSAEGDGYTFGSGTRLTVV.

This sequence joins TRBV18 and TRBJ1-1; D is undetermined. Germline lookup yields CDR1 KGHSH and CDR2 LQKENI. The CDR3 consists of 12 residues. Trimming pared 2 bases from V and 7 bases from J, leaving 8 bases between. CDR3 DNA sequence: TGTGCCAGCTCACCAGAGTTAAGTGAAGCTTTCTTT. Protein sequence: CASSPELSEAFF.

The chain joins TRBV28 to TRBJ1-1, with D unresolved. Between the trimmed V and J ends, which lost 3 bases and 1 base, there was a span of 9 bases. Germline V gene lookup returns CDR1 MDHEN and CDR2 SYDVKM. This CDR3 contains 14 residues. The CDR3 nucleotides are TGTGCCAGCAGTTTTTGGGCCAAGAACACTGAAGCTTTCTTT. This encodes CASSFWAKNTEAFF.

The chain combines TRBV7-8 with TRBJ1-1; no definite D call. The length of the CDR3 is 14 residues. V gave up 5 bases and J gave up 2 bases, with 12 bases separating them. CDR1 SGHVS and CDR2 FQNEAQ come from the germline V gene. In nucleotides, the CDR3 is TGTGCCAGCAGCAAAGAGGAGGGTAACACTGAAGCTTTCTTT. Residues: CASSKEEGNTEAFF.

The chain has TRBV7-9 and TRBJ2-1; the D gene is possibly TRBD2 (6 bases). The germline V gene encodes CDR1 SEHNR and CDR2 FQNEAQ (reference sequence). The V end was cut by 5 bases, the J end by 6 bases, with 11 bases between. This CDR3 is built from 13 residues. Here the CDR3 reads CASSHLSGNEQFF. The CDR3 nucleotides are TGTGCCAGCAGCCACCTTAGCGGCAATGAGCAGTTCTTC.

V usage is TRBV7-9 and J usage is TRBJ1-1, with D perhaps TRBD1 (5 bases). The ends were cut back, 2 bases at V and 6 bases at J, with 13 bases in the middle. CDR3 length equals 14 residues. The V gene's germline CDR1 is SEHNR and CDR2 FQNEAQ (reference sequence). CDR3 in amino acids: CASSLSNRGAEAFF. CDR3 bases: TGTGCCAGCAGCTTAAGTAATAGGGGTGCTGAAGCTTTCTTT.